This T cell receptor (beta chain) was retrieved from a study of cytomegalovirus exposure and HLA in healthy donors. Study-wide results and caveats: In vitro confirmation showed a few CMV-associated chains to be CMV antigen specific. A list of approximately 160 TCR beta chains associated with cytomegalovirus was given.

Only in-frame clones appear in the TCRdb table, and some are missing; sequencing was by immunoSEQ multiplex PCR. In the table there are 150,000 to 180,000 clones, about 86% of which are singletons. As regards this clone: The antigen is not known.

V shed 5 bases and J shed 0 bases, with 11 bases lying between them. CDR3 length: 15 amino acids. Looked up from germline, CDR1 is MNHEY and CDR2 is SVGAGI. J is TRBJ1-3 and V is TRBV6-5; D not certain. The specimen was PBMCs. This TCR came from a human donor in good health. The CDR3 spells CASSPRISSGNTIYF. CDR3 in DNA: TGTGCCAGCAGTCCCAGGATAAGCTCTGGAAACACCATATATTTT.